Below, 30 T cell receptor beta chains from the same sample are listed, as sequenced in a study of blood T cell repertoires in COVID-19. Profiled with immunoSEQ multiplex PCR; TCRdb holds only in-frame clones, not every one. Among some 300,000 clones listed, approximately 86% were seen once. Sample: peripheral blood. These receptors all come from a woman aged 70-85 years with COVID-19, enrolled during active disease.

The chain combines TRBV7-9 with TRBJ1-2; a weak D match, TRBD1 (5 bases). Trimming stripped 5 bases from V and 14 bases from J, with 24 bases between. The CDR3 consists of 14 residues. The germline gives CDR1 SEHNR, CDR2 FQNEAQ (reference sequence). The CDR3 sequence: CASSRTSGHLSGTF. The CDR3 bases are TGTGCCAGCAGCCGAACCTCAGGGCATCTTTCTGGAACCTTC.

This clone was picked up one time. The V gene is TRBV7-9, the J gene TRBJ2-7; TRBD2 is a possible D gene (6 bases). The CDR3 spans 16 residues. Trimming removed 2 bases from V and 5 bases from J, with 19 bases in between. Germline lookup yields CDR1 SEHNR and CDR2 FQNEAQ (reference sequence). CDR3: CASSLWRGQGFNEQYF. DNA of the CDR3: TGTGCCAGCAGCTTATGGCGGGGCCAGGGTTTCAACGAGCAGTACTTC. The variable domain in full, with the rest retrieved from reference TRBV7-9 and TRBJ2-7, is DTGVSQNPRHKITKRGQNVTFRCDPISEHNRLYWYRQTLGQGPEFLTYFQNEAQLEKSRLLSDRFSAERPKGSFSTLEIQRTEQGDSAMYLCASSLWRGQGFNEQYFGPGTRLTVT.

This clone was counted once. This clone may be a read error of a much larger clone one base away. The chain joins TRBV11-2 to TRBJ1-2; TRBD1 agrees at 8 bases. The ends lost 4 bases at V and 4 bases at J; junction bases unmatched: 2. This CDR3 comprises 13 residues. The germline gives CDR1 SGHAT, CDR2 FQNNGV. CDR3 bases: TGTGCCAGCAGCTCCGGACAGGGCTATGGCTACACCTTC. This sequence encodes CASSSGQGYGYTF.

The chain joins TRBV28 to TRBJ1-1, with D perhaps TRBD1 (5 bases). The CDR3 length is 14 residues. The germline V gene has CDR1 MDHEN and CDR2 SYDVKM. Trimming took 6 bases from V and 0 from J, leaving 11 bases between them. Here the CDR3 DNA reads TGTGCCAGCAGCCCTAGGGGCATGAACACTGAAGCTTTCTTT. This encodes CASSPRGMNTEAFF.

The gene calls are TRBV5-6 and TRBJ1-5, with D possibly TRBD1 on 6 matching bases. The CDR3 is made up of 16 amino acids. V lost 0 bases to trimming and J lost 2 bases, with 12 bases between them. Germline values: CDR1 SGHDT, CDR2 YYEEEE. The CDR3 DNA reads as TGTGCCAGCAGCTTGGCCGGGAAGGGGGGCAATCAGCCCCAGCATTTT. Protein: CASSLAGKGGNQPQHF.

This clone was seen a handful of times. This rearrangement joins TRBV6-1 to TRBJ1-2; 9 positions match TRBD1. In germline, CDR1 is MNHNS, CDR2 SASEGT. Losses at the gene ends were 2 bases for V and 7 bases for J; bases not matched to a gene: 5. This CDR3 is built from 14 residues. CDR3 DNA: TGTGCCAGCAGTGAATCGGGACAGGGTCGTGGCTACACCTTC. It yields the protein CASSESGQGRGYTF.

This sequence joins TRBV11-3 and TRBJ2-1; no reliable D call. With 5 bases removed from V and 6 bases from J, the gap between germline ends came to 20 bases. This CDR3 comprises 16 residues. Germline V CDR1 and CDR2: SGHNT, YENEEA. CDR3 region: CASSLTFDTFINEQFF. In DNA, the CDR3 is TGTGCCAGCAGCCTTACCTTCGACACCTTCATCAATGAGCAGTTCTTC.

The chain is built from TRBV24-1 and TRBJ2-2, with D perhaps matching TRBD1 (5 bases). The germline V gene has CDR1 KGHDR and CDR2 SFDVKD. The ends were cut back, 6 bases at V and 0 bases at J, with 7 bases in the middle. The CDR3 consists of 14 residues. CDR3 region: CATSTGSNTGELFF. CDR3 DNA sequence: TGTGCCACCAGTACAGGATCGAACACCGGGGAGCTGTTTTTT.

As to this clone: Mismatch with germline at one junction end may stem from a read error. J is TRBJ2-1 and V is TRBV6-6, with 7 bases identical to TRBD2. The CDR3 is 13 residues long. The germline CDR1 and CDR2 sequences are MNHNY and SVGAGI (reference sequence). CDR3 bases: TGTGCCAGCAGTTACTCGTCGTTCGGGACTACGCTCTTC. Residues: CASSYSSFGTTLF.

The chain combines TRBV6-1 with TRBJ1-5, with D unresolved. Germline V gene sequence: CDR1 MNHNS, CDR2 SASEGT. Trimming took 2 bases from V and 8 from J, leaving 16 bases between them. The CDR3 contains 15 residues. The CDR3 spells CASSESSEVWKPQHF. The CDR3 DNA follows: TGTGCCAGCAGTGAAAGTTCCGAGGTTTGGAAGCCCCAGCATTTT.

The CDR3 DNA is TGTGCCAGCAGTTTGCCCGGGACAGGGGGCTTGTCACCCCTCCACTTT. Encoded protein: CASSLPGTGGLSPLHF. This rearrangement joins TRBV27 to TRBJ1-6; the match to TRBD1 covers 12 bases. CDR3 length: 16 residues. The germline gives CDR1 MNHEY, CDR2 SMNVEV (reference sequence). V shed 3 bases, J shed 10 bases, and the junction held 7 bases outside the gene matches.

The gene calls are TRBV28 and TRBJ1-1; D gene ambiguous. The ends were cut back, 6 bases at V and 5 bases at J, with 19 bases in the middle. The CDR3 is made up of 15 amino acids. Germline CDR1 and CDR2: MDHEN and SYDVKM. The CDR3 nucleotides are TGTGCCAGCAGAGAAGCAGGCGTTGGTGGGACTGAAGCTTTCTTT. Protein sequence: CASREAGVGGTEAFF.

This sequence joins TRBV11-2 and TRBJ2-7, with D maybe TRBD2 (5 bases). The CDR3 has 15 amino acids. Germline CDR1 SGHAT, CDR2 FQNNGV. V lost 3 bases and J lost 0, with 12 bases in between. The CDR3, as DNA: TGTGCCAGCAGCTTTCCCGGACTTAGCTCCTACGAGCAGTACTTC. Amino acids: CASSFPGLSSYEQYF.

The rearrangement uses TRBV28 and TRBJ2-3; tentative D call: TRBD1 (6 bases). The germline CDR1 and CDR2 sequences are MDHEN and SYDVKM. The length of the CDR3 is 15 residues. Trimming removed 2 bases at V and 5 bases at J, with 14 bases between. CDR3 in DNA: TGTGCCAGCAGTTTAGGTTGGGGGCCGGGAGATACGCAGTATTTT. Translation gives CASSLGWGPGDTQYF.

This clone showed up just a few times. This sequence joins TRBV3-1 (or the pseudogene TRBV3-2) and TRBJ1-6; D may be TRBD1 (5 bases). The CDR3 spans 13 residues. Trimming pared 3 bases from V and 8 bases from J, leaving 8 bases between. CDR1 and CDR2 from the germline V gene are LGHDT and YNNKEL (reference sequence). CDR3 protein: CASSHGGDSPLHF. CDR3 DNA: TGTGCCAGCAGCCACGGGGGGGATTCACCCCTCCACTTT.

The chain recombines TRBV15 with TRBJ2-7; TRBD1 agrees at 10 bases. The CDR3 is 16 amino acids. With V trimmed by 0 bases and J by 2 bases, 4 bases remained unmatched. Germline V CDR1 and CDR2: LNHNV, YYDKDF (reference sequence). This CDR3 is CATSREATGGAYEQYF. CDR3 coding DNA: TGTGCCACCAGCAGAGAAGCGACAGGGGGCGCCTACGAGCAGTACTTC.

The rearrangement uses TRBV5-1 and TRBJ2-7; 10 bases agree with TRBD1. J gave up 5 bases and V 0 bases, and 5 bases lay outside the gene matches. This CDR3 is built from 15 residues. Germline V gene lookup returns CDR1 SGHRS and CDR2 YFSETQ. CDR3 nucleotides: TGCGCCAGCAGCTTGGTGGAGGGACAGGGGAACGAGCAGTACTTC. This encodes CASSLVEGQGNEQYF.

V gene TRBV3-1 (or the pseudogene TRBV3-2) combines with J gene TRBJ1-6, with TRBD1 identical over 7 bases. The CDR3 covers 15 residues. Germline V gene data show CDR1 as LGHDT and CDR2 as YNNKEL (reference sequence). The V and J ends lost 4 bases and 5 bases, in that order; junction bases with no gene match: 5. CDR3 nucleotides: TGTGCCAGCAGCCTAGGCACAGGGGATAATTCACCCCTCCACTTT. Amino acid sequence: CASSLGTGDNSPLHF.

J is TRBJ1-2 and V is TRBV3-1 (or the pseudogene TRBV3-2); tentatively, D is TRBD1 (5 bases). CDR3 length: 15 amino acids. Germline lookup yields CDR1 LGHDT and CDR2 YNNKEL (reference sequence). Trimming stripped 4 bases from V and 0 bases from J, with 12 bases between. This CDR3 is CASSPRGTTNYGYTF. Here the CDR3 DNA reads TGTGCCAGCAGCCCACGGGGGACCACTAACTATGGCTACACCTTC.

This chain uses TRBV6-5 with TRBJ2-5; 9 bases are shared with TRBD2. Germline assignment: CDR1 MNHEY and CDR2 SVGAGI. The CDR3 contains 13 residues. V lost 6 bases to trimming and J lost 3 bases; unmatched junction nucleotides: 2. CDR3 DNA: TGTGCCAGCAGGGTAGCGGGAGAAGAGACCCAGTACTTC. As protein: CASRVAGEETQYF.

This clone showed up just a few times. This chain's CDR3 is CASSHPDSREAFF. The CDR3 region has the DNA TGCGCCAGCAGCCATCCGGACAGTCGAGAAGCTTTCTTT. This chain connects TRBV4-1 to TRBJ1-1; D is perhaps TRBD1 (6 bases). The V and J ends lost 3 bases and 8 bases respectively, with 13 bases between them. The germline V gene encodes CDR1 MGHRA and CDR2 YSYEKL. This CDR3 has 13 residues.

This clone showed up just once. The chain is built from TRBV7-2 and TRBJ1-3; 7 bases match TRBD1. V was pared by 5 bases and J by 0 bases, with 7 bases of the junction left unmatched. This CDR3 contains 16 residues. Germline lookup yields CDR1 SGHTA and CDR2 FQGNSA. The CDR3 bases are TGTGCCAGCAGCCTACGCGGACAGGACTCTGGAAACACCATATATTTT. Residues: CASSLRGQDSGNTIYF.

The chain links TRBV19 to TRBJ1-5; 9 nucleotides match TRBD1. Germline loops: CDR1 LNHDA, CDR2 SQIVND (reference sequence). V lost 6 bases and J lost 6; bases outside the gene matches: 12. The CDR3 covers 16 residues. The CDR3: CASRYRGGQGIQPQHF. The CDR3, as DNA: TGTGCCAGTAGGTATAGAGGGGGACAGGGTATTCAGCCCCAGCATTTT.

The chain is built from TRBV2 and TRBJ2-7; D possibly corresponds to TRBD2 (5 bases). Germline-derived CDR1 and CDR2 are SNHLY and FYNNEI. The V and J ends lost 3 bases and 2 bases respectively, with 8 bases between them. CDR3 length: 13 residues. CDR3 sequence: CASSDEGPYEQYF. The CDR3 DNA reads as TGTGCCAGCAGTGACGAGGGCCCCTACGAGCAGTACTTC.

The chain combines TRBV7-8 with TRBJ1-6; D ambiguous. V dropped 3 bases and J dropped 7 bases, with 16 bases sitting between them. The CDR3 length is 16 residues. Germline CDR1 SGHVS, CDR2 FQNEAQ. The CDR3 bases are TGTGCCAGCAGCTTGAACTCCCAGGCCCTAAATTCACCCCTCCACTTT. Translation: CASSLNSQALNSPLHF.

The V gene is TRBV29-1, the J gene TRBJ1-1, with no clear D. The length of the CDR3 is 14 residues. V was clipped by 4 bases and J by 1 base, with 13 bases between them. CDR1 and CDR2 from the germline V gene are SQVTM and ANQGSEA. The chain's CDR3 is CSVVSVVGNTEAFF. The DNA of the CDR3 is TGCAGCGTTGTTAGCGTCGTCGGGAACACTGAAGCTTTCTTT.

This clone was observed a single time. The V call is TRBV4-1, the J call TRBJ2-3; D is perhaps TRBD2 (8 bases). Per germline, CDR1 MGHRA and CDR2 YSYEKL. This CDR3 region has 17 residues. V was clipped by 1 base and J by 1 base, with 15 bases between them. The CDR3 loop reads CASSQGRGRGGTDTQYF. The CDR3 DNA is TGCGCCAGCAGCCAAGGAAGGGGGCGGGGGGGCACAGATACGCAGTATTTT.

The V gene is TRBV5-1, the J gene TRBJ2-7; D is undetermined. The germline CDR1 and CDR2 sequences are SGHRS and YFSETQ. There are 14 residues in the CDR3. V lost 4 bases and J lost 2, with 13 bases in between. CDR3 in DNA: TGCGCCAGCAGCACCGGGTCCGAAACCTACGAGCAGTACTTC. Translation gives CASSTGSETYEQYF. The whole variable domain, remainder taken from reference TRBV5-1 and TRBJ2-7, is KAGVTQTPRYLIKTRGQQVTLSCSPISGHRSVSWYQQTPGQGLQFLFEYFSETQRNKGNFPGRFSGRQFSNSRSEMNVSTLELGDSALYLCASSTGSETYEQYFGPGTRLTVT.

This clone was detected only once. This chain connects TRBV18 to TRBJ1-3; D is perhaps TRBD1 (6 bases). The germline V gene has CDR1 KGHSH and CDR2 LQKENI. CDR3 size: 15 residues. Trimming cost V 2 bases and J 0 bases, with 8 bases left between them. As DNA, the CDR3 is TGTGCCAGCTCACCAGGGACAAGCTCTGGAAACACCATATATTTT. Its translation: CASSPGTSSGNTIYF.

Regarding this clone: Other DNA sequences in the sample encode the same CDR3. This chain links TRBV9 with TRBJ2-3, with TRBD2 identical over 9 bases. Germline loops: CDR1 SGDLS, CDR2 YYNGEE. V lost 0 bases, J lost 3 bases, and 5 bases stayed unmatched. The CDR3 loop spans 16 amino acids. The DNA for the CDR3 is TGTGCCAGCAGCGTAGTGGATAGCGGGGGAACAGATACGCAGTATTTT. It yields the protein CASSVVDSGGTDTQYF.